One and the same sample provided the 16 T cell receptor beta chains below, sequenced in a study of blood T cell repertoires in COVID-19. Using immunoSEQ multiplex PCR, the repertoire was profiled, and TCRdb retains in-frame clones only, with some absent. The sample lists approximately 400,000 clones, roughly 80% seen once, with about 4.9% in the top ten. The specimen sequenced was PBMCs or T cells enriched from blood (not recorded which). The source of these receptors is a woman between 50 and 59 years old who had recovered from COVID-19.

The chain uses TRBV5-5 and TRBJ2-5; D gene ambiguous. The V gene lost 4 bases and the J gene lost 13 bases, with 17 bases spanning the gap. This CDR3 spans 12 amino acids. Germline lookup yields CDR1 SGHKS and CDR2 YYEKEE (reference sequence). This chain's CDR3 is CASSPVPVVRYF. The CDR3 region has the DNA TGTGCCAGCAGCCCCGTCCCCGTAGTGCGGTACTTC.

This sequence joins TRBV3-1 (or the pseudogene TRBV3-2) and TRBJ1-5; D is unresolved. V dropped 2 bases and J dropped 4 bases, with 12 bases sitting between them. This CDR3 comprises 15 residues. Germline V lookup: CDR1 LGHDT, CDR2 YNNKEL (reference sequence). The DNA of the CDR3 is TGTGCCAGCAGCCAACTGTCGGGTTTGAATCAGCCCCAGCATTTT. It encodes CASSQLSGLNQPQHF.

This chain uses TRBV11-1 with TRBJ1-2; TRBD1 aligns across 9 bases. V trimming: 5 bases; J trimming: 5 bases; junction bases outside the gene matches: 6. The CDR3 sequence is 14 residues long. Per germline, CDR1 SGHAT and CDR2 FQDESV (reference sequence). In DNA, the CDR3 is TGTGCCAGCAGCCACTTTGGGACAGGGTATGGCTACACCTTC. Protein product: CASSHFGTGYGYTF.

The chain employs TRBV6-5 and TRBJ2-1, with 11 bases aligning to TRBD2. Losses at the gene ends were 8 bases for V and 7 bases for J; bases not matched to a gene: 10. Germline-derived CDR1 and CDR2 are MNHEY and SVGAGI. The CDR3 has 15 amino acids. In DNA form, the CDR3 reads TGTGCCAGCGCTAACCCGGCTAGCGGGAGGAATGAGCAGTTCTTC. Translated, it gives CASANPASGRNEQFF.

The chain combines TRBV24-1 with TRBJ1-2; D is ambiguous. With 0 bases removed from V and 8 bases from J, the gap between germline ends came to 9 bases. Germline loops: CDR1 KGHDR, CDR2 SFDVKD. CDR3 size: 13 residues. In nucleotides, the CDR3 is TGTGCCACCAGTGATTTGAGCGGGAAAGGCTACACCTTC. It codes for CATSDLSGKGYTF.

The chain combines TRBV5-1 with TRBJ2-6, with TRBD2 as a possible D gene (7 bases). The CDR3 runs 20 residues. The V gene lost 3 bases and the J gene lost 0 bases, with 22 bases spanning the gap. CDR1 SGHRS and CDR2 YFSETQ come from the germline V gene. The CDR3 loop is CASSSGGPASGSSGANVLTF. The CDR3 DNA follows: TGCGCCAGCAGCTCTGGGGGGCCCGCTAGCGGAAGCTCTGGGGCCAACGTCCTGACTTTC.

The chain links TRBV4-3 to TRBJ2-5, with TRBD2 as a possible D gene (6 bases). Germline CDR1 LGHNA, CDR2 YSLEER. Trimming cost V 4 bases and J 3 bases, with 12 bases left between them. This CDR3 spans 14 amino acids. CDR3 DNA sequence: TGCGCCAGCAGCCTCCGGCCGGGGGAAGAGACCCAGTACTTC. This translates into CASSLRPGEETQYF.

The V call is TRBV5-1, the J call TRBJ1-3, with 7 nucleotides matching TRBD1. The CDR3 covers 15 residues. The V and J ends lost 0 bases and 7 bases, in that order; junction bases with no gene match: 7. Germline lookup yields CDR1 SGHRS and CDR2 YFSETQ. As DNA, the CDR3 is TGCGCCAGCAGCTTGGACCCCGACAGGGACAACACCATATATTTT. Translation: CASSLDPDRDNTIYF.

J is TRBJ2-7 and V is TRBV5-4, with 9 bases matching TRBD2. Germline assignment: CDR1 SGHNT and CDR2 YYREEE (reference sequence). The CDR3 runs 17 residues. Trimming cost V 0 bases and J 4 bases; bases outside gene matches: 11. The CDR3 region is CASSLGVSGGDSYEQYF. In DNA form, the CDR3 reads TGTGCCAGCAGCTTGGGTGTTAGCGGGGGAGATAGTTACGAGCAGTACTTC.

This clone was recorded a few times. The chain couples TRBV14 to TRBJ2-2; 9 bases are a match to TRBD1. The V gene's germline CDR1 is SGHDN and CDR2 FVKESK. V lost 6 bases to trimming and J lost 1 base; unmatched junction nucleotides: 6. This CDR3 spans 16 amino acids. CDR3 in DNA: TGTGCCAGCAGTCCCAGGACAGGGGTGAACACCGGGGAGCTGTTTTTT. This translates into CASSPRTGVNTGELFF.

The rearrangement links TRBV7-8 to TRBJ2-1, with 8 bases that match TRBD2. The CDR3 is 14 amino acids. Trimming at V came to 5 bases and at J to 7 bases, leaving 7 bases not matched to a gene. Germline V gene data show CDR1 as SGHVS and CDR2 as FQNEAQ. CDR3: CASSLRGGRNEQFF. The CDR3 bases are TGTGCCAGCAGCCTGAGGGGCGGGAGGAATGAGCAGTTCTTC.

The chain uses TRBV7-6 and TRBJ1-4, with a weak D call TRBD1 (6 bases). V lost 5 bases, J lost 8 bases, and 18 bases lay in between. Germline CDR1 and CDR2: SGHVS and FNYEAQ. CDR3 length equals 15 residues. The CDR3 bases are TGTGCCAGCAGCGCAGGCGGGGGGCTCGGCGAAAAACTGTTTTTT. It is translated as CASSAGGGLGEKLFF.

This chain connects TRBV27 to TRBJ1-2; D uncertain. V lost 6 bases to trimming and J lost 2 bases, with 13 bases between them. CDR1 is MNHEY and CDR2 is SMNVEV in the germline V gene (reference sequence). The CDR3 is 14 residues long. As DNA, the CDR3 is TGTGCCAGCAGCCAAAACACAGAGAACTATGGCTACACCTTC. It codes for CASSQNTENYGYTF.

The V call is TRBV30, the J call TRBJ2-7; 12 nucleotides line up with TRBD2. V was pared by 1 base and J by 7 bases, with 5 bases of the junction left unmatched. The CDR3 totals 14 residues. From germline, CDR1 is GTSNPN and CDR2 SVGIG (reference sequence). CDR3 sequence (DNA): TGTGCCTGGAGTGGACTAGCGGGAGCGGGGGAGCAGTACTTC. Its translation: CAWSGLAGAGEQYF.

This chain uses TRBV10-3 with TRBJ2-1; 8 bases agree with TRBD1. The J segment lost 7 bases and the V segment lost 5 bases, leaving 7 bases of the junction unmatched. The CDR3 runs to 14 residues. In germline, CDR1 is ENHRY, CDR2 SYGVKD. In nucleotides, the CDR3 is TGTGCCATCAGTCCCTGGACAGGGCGGAATGAGCAGTTCTTC. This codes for CAISPWTGRNEQFF.

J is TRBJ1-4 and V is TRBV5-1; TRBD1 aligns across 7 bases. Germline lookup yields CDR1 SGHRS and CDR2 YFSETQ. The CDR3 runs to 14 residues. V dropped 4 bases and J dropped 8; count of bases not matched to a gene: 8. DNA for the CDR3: TGCGCCAGCAGCATCTCCAGGGGGGAGGAAAAACTGTTTTTT. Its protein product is CASSISRGEEKLFF.